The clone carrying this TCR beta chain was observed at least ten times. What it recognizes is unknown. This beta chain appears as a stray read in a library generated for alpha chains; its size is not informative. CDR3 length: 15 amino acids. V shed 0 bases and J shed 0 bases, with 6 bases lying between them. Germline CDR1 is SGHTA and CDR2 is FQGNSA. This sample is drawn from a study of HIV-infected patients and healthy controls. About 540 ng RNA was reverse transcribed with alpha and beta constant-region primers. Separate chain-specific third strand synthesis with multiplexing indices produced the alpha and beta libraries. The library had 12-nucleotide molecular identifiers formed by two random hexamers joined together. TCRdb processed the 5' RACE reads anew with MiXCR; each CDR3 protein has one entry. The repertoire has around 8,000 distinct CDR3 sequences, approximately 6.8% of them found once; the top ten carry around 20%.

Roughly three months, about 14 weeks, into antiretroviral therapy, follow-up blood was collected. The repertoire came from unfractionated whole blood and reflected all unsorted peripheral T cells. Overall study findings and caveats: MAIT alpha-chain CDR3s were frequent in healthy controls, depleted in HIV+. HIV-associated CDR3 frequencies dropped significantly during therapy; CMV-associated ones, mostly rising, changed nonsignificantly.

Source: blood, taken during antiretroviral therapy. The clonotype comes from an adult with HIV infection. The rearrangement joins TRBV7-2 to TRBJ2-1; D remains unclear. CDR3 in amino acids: CASSLAWGSYNEQFF. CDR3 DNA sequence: TGTGCCAGCAGCTTAGCGTGGGGCTCCTACAATGAGCAGTTCTTC.